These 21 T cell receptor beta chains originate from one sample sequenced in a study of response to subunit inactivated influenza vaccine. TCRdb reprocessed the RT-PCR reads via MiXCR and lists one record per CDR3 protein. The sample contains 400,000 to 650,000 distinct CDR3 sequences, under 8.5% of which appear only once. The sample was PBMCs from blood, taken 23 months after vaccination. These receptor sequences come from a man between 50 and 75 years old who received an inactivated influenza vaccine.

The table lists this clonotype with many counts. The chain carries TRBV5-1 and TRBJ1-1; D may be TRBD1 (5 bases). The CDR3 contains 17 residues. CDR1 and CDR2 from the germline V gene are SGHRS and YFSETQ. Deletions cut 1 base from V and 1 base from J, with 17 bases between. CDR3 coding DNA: TGCGCCAGCAGCTTGCGCCAGGGTGGGGTGGAGAACACTGAAGCTTTCTTT. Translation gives CASSLRQGGVENTEAFF.

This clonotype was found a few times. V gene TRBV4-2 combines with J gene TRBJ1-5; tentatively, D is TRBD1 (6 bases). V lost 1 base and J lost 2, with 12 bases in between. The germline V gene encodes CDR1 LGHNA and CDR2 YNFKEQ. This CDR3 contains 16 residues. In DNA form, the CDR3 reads TGTGCCAGCAGCCAAGTGGGGGCGCGGGGCAATCAGCCCCAGCATTTT. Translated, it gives CASSQVGARGNQPQHF.

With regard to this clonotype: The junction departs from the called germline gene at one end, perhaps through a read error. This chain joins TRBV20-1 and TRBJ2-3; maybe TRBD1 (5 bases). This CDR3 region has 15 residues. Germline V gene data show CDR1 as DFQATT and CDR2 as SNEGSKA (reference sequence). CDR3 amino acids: CSSRGNPAHTDTQYF. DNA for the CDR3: TGCAGTTCTAGGGGTAACCCGGCGCACACAGATACGCAGTATTTT.

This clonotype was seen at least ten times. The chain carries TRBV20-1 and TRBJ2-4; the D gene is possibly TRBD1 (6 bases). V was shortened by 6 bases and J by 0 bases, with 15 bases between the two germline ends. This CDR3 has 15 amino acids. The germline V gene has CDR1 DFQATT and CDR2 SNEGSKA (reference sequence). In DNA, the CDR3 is TGCAGTGCGGAAAGGGGGACACTAGCCAAAAACATTCAGTACTTC. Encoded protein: CSAERGTLAKNIQYF.

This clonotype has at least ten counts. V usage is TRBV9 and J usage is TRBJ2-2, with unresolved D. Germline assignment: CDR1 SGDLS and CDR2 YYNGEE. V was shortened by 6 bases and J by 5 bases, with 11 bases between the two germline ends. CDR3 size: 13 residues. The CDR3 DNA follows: TGTGCCAGCACTGGGGTTCGGACCGGGGAGCTGTTTTTT. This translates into CASTGVRTGELFF.

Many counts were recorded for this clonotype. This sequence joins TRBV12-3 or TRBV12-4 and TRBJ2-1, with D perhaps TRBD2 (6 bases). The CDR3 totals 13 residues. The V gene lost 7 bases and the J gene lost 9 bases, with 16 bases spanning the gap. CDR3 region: CASTISLRGEQFF. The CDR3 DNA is TGTGCCAGCACCATTTCCCTGCGGGGTGAGCAGTTCTTC.

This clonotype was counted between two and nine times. The CDR3 loop reads CASSPPSWNIAGELFF. CDR3 coding DNA: TGTGCCAGCAGTCCTCCTAGTTGGAACATTGCCGGGGAGCTGTTTTTT. V usage is TRBV28 and J usage is TRBJ2-2; D is undetermined. CDR1 MDHEN and CDR2 SYDVKM come from the germline V gene. The V and J ends lost 5 bases and 6 bases respectively, with 19 bases between them. The CDR3 covers 16 residues.

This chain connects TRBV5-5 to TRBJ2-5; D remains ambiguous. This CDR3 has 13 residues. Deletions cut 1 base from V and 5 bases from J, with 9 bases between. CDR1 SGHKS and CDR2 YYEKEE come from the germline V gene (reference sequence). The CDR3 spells CASSLKAIETQYF. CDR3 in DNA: TGTGCCAGCAGCTTGAAGGCGATTGAGACCCAGTACTTC.

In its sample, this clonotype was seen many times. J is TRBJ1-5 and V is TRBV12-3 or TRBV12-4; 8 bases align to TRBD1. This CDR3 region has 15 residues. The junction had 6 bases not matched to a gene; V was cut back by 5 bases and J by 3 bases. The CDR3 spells CASSPTGVPNQPQHF. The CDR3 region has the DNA TGTGCCAGCAGTCCGACAGGGGTGCCCAATCAGCCCCAGCATTTT.

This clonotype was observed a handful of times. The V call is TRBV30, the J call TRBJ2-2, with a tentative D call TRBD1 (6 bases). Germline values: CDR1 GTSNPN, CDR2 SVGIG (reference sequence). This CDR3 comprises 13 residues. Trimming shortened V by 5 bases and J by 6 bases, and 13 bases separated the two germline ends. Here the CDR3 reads CAWGPQGSGELFF. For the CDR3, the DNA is TGTGCCTGGGGCCCACAGGGATCCGGGGAGCTGTTTTTT.

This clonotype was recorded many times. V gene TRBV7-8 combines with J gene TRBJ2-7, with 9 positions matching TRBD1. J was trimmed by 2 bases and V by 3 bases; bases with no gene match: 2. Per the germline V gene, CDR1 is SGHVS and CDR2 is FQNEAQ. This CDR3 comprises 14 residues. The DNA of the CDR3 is TGTGCCAGCAGCTTCGGACAGGGGCCCTACGAGCAGTACTTC. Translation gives CASSFGQGPYEQYF.

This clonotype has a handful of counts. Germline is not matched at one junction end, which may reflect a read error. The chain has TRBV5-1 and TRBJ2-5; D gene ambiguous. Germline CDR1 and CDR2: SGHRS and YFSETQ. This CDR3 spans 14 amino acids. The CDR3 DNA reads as TGCGCCAGCAGTTTGGCCTCATCCCAAGAGACCCAGTACTTC. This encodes CASSLASSQETQYF.

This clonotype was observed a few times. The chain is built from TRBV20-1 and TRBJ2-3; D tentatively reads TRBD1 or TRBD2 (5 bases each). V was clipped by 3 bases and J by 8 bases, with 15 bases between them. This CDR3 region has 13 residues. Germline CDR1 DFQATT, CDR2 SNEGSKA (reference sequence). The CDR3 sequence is CSARGVAQATQYF. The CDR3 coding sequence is TGCAGTGCTAGGGGGGTAGCCCAGGCTACGCAGTATTTT.

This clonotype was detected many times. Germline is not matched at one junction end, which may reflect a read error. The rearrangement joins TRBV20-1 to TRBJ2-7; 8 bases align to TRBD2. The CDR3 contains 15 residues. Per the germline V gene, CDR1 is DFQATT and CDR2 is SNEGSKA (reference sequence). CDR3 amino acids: CSARGTGGVPYEQYF. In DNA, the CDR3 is TGCAGTGCCAGAGGGACGGGAGGGGTGCCCTACGAGCAGTACTTC.

In DNA form, the CDR3 reads TGTGCCAGCAGTTTAGGGGTCATGGAGACCCAGTACTTC. Protein: CASSLGVMETQYF. The rearrangement uses TRBV12-3 or TRBV12-4 and TRBJ2-5, with no clear D. V was cut by 1 base and J by 5 bases, with 8 bases left in between. This CDR3 comprises 13 residues.

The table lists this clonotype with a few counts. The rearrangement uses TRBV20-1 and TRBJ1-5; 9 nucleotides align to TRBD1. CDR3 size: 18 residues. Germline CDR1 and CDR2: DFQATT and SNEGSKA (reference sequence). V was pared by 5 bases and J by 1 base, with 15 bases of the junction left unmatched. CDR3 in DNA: TGCAGTGCTCCGTCCGGGACAGGGAGAGGATACAGCAATCAGCCCCAGCATTTT. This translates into CSAPSGTGRGYSNQPQHF.

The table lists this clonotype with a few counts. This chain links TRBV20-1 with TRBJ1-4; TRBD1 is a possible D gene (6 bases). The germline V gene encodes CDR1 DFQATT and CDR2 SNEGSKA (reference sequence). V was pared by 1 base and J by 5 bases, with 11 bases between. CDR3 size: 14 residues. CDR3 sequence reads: CSARGGRNNEKLFF. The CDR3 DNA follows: TGCAGTGCTAGAGGGGGGCGGAACAATGAAAAACTGTTTTTT.

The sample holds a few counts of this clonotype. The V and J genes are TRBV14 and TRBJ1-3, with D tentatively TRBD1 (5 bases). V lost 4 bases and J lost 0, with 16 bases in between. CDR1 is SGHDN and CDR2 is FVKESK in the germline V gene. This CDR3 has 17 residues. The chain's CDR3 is CASSPVRTIYSGNTIYF. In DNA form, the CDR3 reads TGTGCCAGCAGCCCAGTTCGGACAATTTACTCTGGAAACACCATATATTTT.

CDR3 DNA: TGTGCCAGCAGTCCCGCGACAGGGGGGGGCTATGGCTACACCTTC. It is translated as CASSPATGGGYGYTF. The chain combines TRBV27 with TRBJ1-2; 9 bases line up with TRBD1. The CDR3 loop spans 15 amino acids. Germline V CDR1 and CDR2: MNHEY, SMNVEV (reference sequence). The V and J ends lost 5 bases and 4 bases, in that order; junction bases with no gene match: 8.

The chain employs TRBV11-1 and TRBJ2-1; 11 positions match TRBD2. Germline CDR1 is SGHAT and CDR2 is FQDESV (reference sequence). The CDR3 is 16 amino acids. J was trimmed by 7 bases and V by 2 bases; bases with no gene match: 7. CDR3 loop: CASSLMVLAGGNEQFF. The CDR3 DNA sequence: TGTGCCAGCAGCTTAATGGTTCTAGCGGGGGGTAATGAGCAGTTCTTC.

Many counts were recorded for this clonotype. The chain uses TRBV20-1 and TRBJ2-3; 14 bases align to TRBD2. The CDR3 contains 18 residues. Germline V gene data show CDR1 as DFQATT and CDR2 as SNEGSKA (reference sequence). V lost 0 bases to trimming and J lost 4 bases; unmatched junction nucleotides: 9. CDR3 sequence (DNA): TGCAGTGCTAGAGATCGGAGGAGGGGACTAGCGGGAGCAGATACGCAGTATTTT. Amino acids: CSARDRRRGLAGADTQYF.